This T cell receptor beta chain was captured by sequencing in a study of T cells in Graves' hyperthyroidism and ophthalmopathy (dated by TCRdb to about 2019). Broadly, across the study: A discovery cohort of about 95 patients, 43 with Graves' ophthalmopathy and approximately 57 with stable Graves' hyperthyroidism, was used to find distinguishing TCR V-J signatures. An independent validation cohort of 18 to 20 hyperthyroidism patients and 17 patients who later progressed to ophthalmopathy tested prospective prediction of ophthalmopathy. The roughly 90 discovery patients were divided at random into training and test sets in a 7:3 ratio. The study also compared thyroid tissue and blood T-cell repertoires from roughly six Graves' hyperthyroidism patients. After sampling, hyperthyroidism patients received methimazole starting at 30 mg daily, and ophthalmopathy patients received high-dose intravenous methylprednisolone. According to the paper, TCR Vbeta CDR3 sequencing was carried out on 135 peripheral blood samples, which came from under 50 ophthalmopathy, approximately 72 hyperthyroidism and roughly 17 progressor patients.

Paper-wide results and their limitations: Ophthalmopathy was separated from stable hyperthyroidism by a 13 V-J signature model, with 85% to 90% sensitivity and around 81% specificity obtained in cross-validation and 80%/75% obtained in testing. In validation, the model predicted progression to ophthalmopathy a median of about 6 months before onset, with over 60% sensitivity and nearly 75% specificity. No statistical method was used to fix the sample size in advance, and group allocation was not hidden from the investigators. Most expanded thyroid clonotypes (frequency above 0.001) were also found in blood, which suggests that blood repertoires may mirror thyroid immune responses.

Of note for this clonotype: This receptor's antigen is unknown. No clone much larger than this one lies a single base away; base qualities are absent.

V sheds 1 base and J sheds 5 bases, leaving 8 bases between their ends. From the germline V gene (reference sequence), CDR1 is SEHNR and CDR2 is FQNEAQ. From the cysteine up to the phenylalanine, the CDR3 has a length of 13 residues. The DNA shown is the 39-base CDR3, in frame from base 1. TCR beta CDR3 regions were amplified from RNA transcripts. The TCR CDR3 was subjected to a first round of RT-PCR using the HTBI primer set and the Qiagen OneStep RT-PCR kit. Libraries were constructed in a second round of multiplex PCR, after which size selection and purification were performed. Paired-end sequencing of the libraries was performed with 100 bp reads on an Illumina HiSeq2000. In the source study's methods: SOAPnuke was used to process the raw data, with reads discarded if the reads contained adapters or uncalled bases, had a mean Phred below 15, or lacked an exact constant-primer or identifier match. High-quality paired reads were merged using COPE v1.2.5, and each unique nucleotide sequence was defined as a clonotype. MiTCR v1.1 was used to align clonotypes to the IMGT TRBV, TRBD and TRBJ reference segments. The analysis included only V-J combinations with a frequency above 0.0001, which together covered 99% to 99.2% of the repertoires. A TCS score was defined as the ratio of F50 (clonal expansion) to E x V (chaos), with BLOSUM62-based TCRdist applied between CDR3 peptides within each V-J. Welch's t-statistics and random forest reduced some 510 V-J features to 10 to 15, which were used in a naive Bayes classifier (R e1071). The Morisita-Horn index was used to measure how similar the thyroid and blood repertoires were. In TCRdb, the public reads were trimmed at Q25 with fastp and aligned with MiXCR, with productive beta chains retained. Rows are unified per CDR3 protein, each entry keeping the most common DNA and genes. TCRdb's processing, not the authors' own work, is the source of the V and J calls. Recorded for this sample are 450,000 to 700,000 distinct CDR3 sequences; about half of them occurred a single time. The top ten constitute about 20% of the sample.

Exclusion was applied to patients with uncontrolled infections, other autoimmune diseases, pregnancy or lactation. Clinical symptoms, serum thyroxine and TRAb, thyroid ultrasound, and orbital computed tomography formed the basis for the diagnoses. Trizol reagent was used to extract total RNA, and RNA quality was then checked on an Agilent 2100 Bioanalyzer. The specimen was peripheral blood or thyroid tissue (not recorded which). The TCR comes from an adult woman with Graves' disease, either hyperthyroidism or ophthalmopathy (not recorded which). The sequence is built from TRBV7-9 and TRBJ2-5, with no confident D gene call. The CDR3 reads CASSLVRLETQYF. The nucleotide sequence is given as TGTGCCAGCAGCTTAGTCCGGTTGGAGACCCAGTACTTC.